Listed below are T cell receptor beta chains from one sample, sequenced in a study of T cells after yellow fever vaccination. TCRdb analysed the 5' RACE reads with MiXCR anew, one entry per CDR3 protein. The sample has about 45,000 distinct CDR3 sequences, roughly 7% seen once; the top ten hold roughly 15%. The material sequenced was CD8+ T cells not binding an NS4B(214-222) dextramer, sorted from PBMCs, taken 45 days after the yellow fever booster vaccination. The origin of the receptors is a man aged 25 to 40 who received the YFV17D yellow fever vaccine. CDR3s include the opening cysteine and the closing phenylalanine or tryptophan. The D gene is left open where the match is weak. A clone size is listed for some rows: how often the clone was seen (once, few, many), or a class if it is expanded.

cdr3_length | j_call | d_call | v_call | clone_size | cdr3_aa | cdr3_nt
12 | TRBJ2-2 | NA | TRBV29-1 | many | CSVVWGPGELFF | TGCAGCGTTGTCTGGGGCCCCGGGGAGCTGTTTTTT
17 | TRBJ2-2 | TRBD2 | TRBV5-4 | many | CASSPPGLAGETGELFF | TGTGCCAGCAGCCCTCCGGGACTAGCGGGAGAAACCGGGGAGCTGTTTTTT
14 | TRBJ2-3 | TRBD1 | TRBV5-6 | few | CASSYLQGADTQYF | TGTGCCAGCAGCTACCTTCAGGGGGCAGATACGCAGTATTTT
14 | TRBJ2-7 | TRBD2 | TRBV5-1 | few | CASSLVAGDYEQYF | TGCGCCAGCAGCTTGGTTGCGGGAGACTACGAGCAGTACTTC
14 | TRBJ2-5 | NA | TRBV20-1 | many | CSARAGPNQETQYF | TGCAGTGCTAGAGCCGGGCCCAACCAAGAGACCCAGTACTTC
15 | TRBJ2-1 | NA | TRBV28 | many | CASSVGPVSYNEQFF | TGTGCCAGCTCGGTGGGGCCGGTCTCCTACAATGAGCAGTTCTTC
11 | TRBJ2-7 | NA | TRBV6-1 | many | CASSDPGEQYF | TGTGCCAGCAGTGACCCGGGAGAGCAGTACTTC
15 | TRBJ1-3 | NA | TRBV4-2 | many | CASSQDALSGNTIYF | TGTGCCAGCAGCCAAGATGCGCTCTCTGGAAACACCATATATTTT
12 | TRBJ2-5 | NA | TRBV4-1 | few | CASSHSVGTQYF | TGCGCCAGCAGCCATTCTGTCGGGACCCAGTACTTC
15 | TRBJ2-1 | TRBD2 | TRBV6-4 | NA | CASSISGSSYNEQFF | TGTGCCAGCAGTATTAGCGGGAGCTCCTACAATGAGCAGTTCTTC
15 | TRBJ2-1 | NA | TRBV7-9 | many | CASSRGGQINNEQFF | TGTGCCAGCAGCCGCGGCGGGCAAATCAACAATGAGCAGTTCTTC
15 | TRBJ1-1 | NA | TRBV5-1 | NA | CASRVDRPMNTEAFF | TGCGCCAGCAGGGTGGACAGACCTATGAACACTGAAGCTTTCTTT
14 | TRBJ2-5 | NA | TRBV18 | NA | CASSRGGIQGTQYF | TGTGCCAGCTCGCGTGGCGGGATCCAAGGGACCCAGTACTTC
12 | TRBJ2-7 | TRBD2 | TRBV4-3 | many | CASSQDGGEQYF | TGCGCCAGCAGCCAGGACGGGGGGGAGCAGTACTTC
13 | TRBJ2-5 | TRBD1 | TRBV5-5 | many | CASSPDRVETQYF | TGTGCCAGCAGCCCCGACAGGGTGGAGACCCAGTACTTC
15 | TRBJ2-1 | NA | TRBV4-3 | many | CASSQARMWGDEQFF | TGCGCCAGCAGCCAAGCCCGCATGTGGGGGGATGAGCAGTTCTTC
16 | TRBJ2-7 | TRBD1 | TRBV6-1 | NA | CASSKKRTGGFDDQYF | TGTGCCAGCAGCAAAAAGAGGACAGGGGGTTTCGACGATCAGTACTTC
14 | TRBJ2-7 | NA | TRBV28 | many | CASSFGPGEYEQYF | TGTGCCAGCAGTTTTGGGCCAGGTGAATACGAGCAGTACTTC
12 | TRBJ2-7 | NA | TRBV20-1 | many | CSATKEGSEQYF | TGCAGTGCTACCAAGGAGGGCAGCGAGCAGTACTTC
14 | TRBJ2-1 | TRBD2 | TRBV6-5 | many | CASSSSGIKNEQFF | TGTGCCAGCAGTTCTAGCGGGATTAAGAATGAGCAGTTCTTC
15 | TRBJ2-3 | TRBD1 | TRBV6-2/TRBV6-3 | few | CASLTGGELTDTQYF | TGTGCCAGCTTAACAGGGGGCGAATTGACAGATACGCAGTATTTT
13 | TRBJ2-1 | NA | TRBV6-1 | many | CASSVTTGNEQFF | TGTGCCAGCAGTGTAACAACCGGGAATGAGCAGTTCTTC
13 | TRBJ2-7 | NA | TRBV5-5 | few | CASIGSSSYEQYF | TGTGCCAGCATTGGTTCCAGCTCCTACGAGCAGTACTTC
16 | TRBJ2-1 | TRBD2 | TRBV6-2/TRBV6-3 | NA | CASSYSFRLADNEQFF | TGTGCCAGCAGTTACTCGTTTAGACTAGCGGACAATGAGCAGTTCTTC
11 | TRBJ2-5 | NA | TRBV5-6 | many | CASSAEETQYF | TGTGCCAGCAGCGCGGAGGAGACCCAGTACTTC
16 | TRBJ2-2 | NA | TRBV4-3 | many | CASSQPLGQNTGELFF | TGCGCCAGCAGCCAACCCCTGGGACAGAACACCGGGGAGCTGTTTTTT
14 | TRBJ1-1 | NA | TRBV4-1 | many | CASSQVGGGTEAFF | TGCGCCAGCAGCCAAGTTGGAGGGGGCACTGAAGCTTTCTTT
15 | TRBJ2-7 | TRBD1 | TRBV29-1 | many | CSVEGTGVTSYEQYF | TGCAGCGTTGAAGGGACAGGGGTTACCTCCTACGAGCAGTACTTC
15 | TRBJ2-2 | NA | TRBV7-6 | many | CASSLAAGGAGELFF | TGTGCCAGCAGCTTAGCGGCCGGAGGGGCCGGGGAGCTGTTTTTT
15 | TRBJ2-2 | TRBD2 | TRBV12-3/TRBV12-4 | many | CASKSLAEFNGELFF | TGTGCCAGCAAGAGTCTAGCGGAATTTAACGGGGAGCTGTTTTTT
15 | TRBJ2-1 | NA | TRBV5-1 | many | CASSNRDGSYNEQFF | TGCGCCAGCAGCAACCGGGACGGCTCCTACAATGAGCAGTTCTTC
15 | TRBJ2-7 | TRBD2 | TRBV20-1 | many | CSASAGTSGIYEQYF | TGCAGTGCTAGTGCGGGGACTAGCGGGATTTACGAGCAGTACTTC
12 | TRBJ1-5 | NA | TRBV20-1 | many | CSAGTPGSPQHF | TGCAGTGCTGGGACGCCCGGATCTCCCCAGCATTTT
14 | TRBJ2-1 | TRBD2 | TRBV5-1 | many | CASSVGLAPNEQFF | TGCGCCAGCAGCGTGGGACTAGCGCCGAATGAGCAGTTCTTC
16 | TRBJ2-1 | TRBD2 | TRBV27 | many | CASKGLAGEGVDEQFF | TGTGCCTCCAAGGGGCTCGCGGGAGAGGGAGTTGATGAGCAGTTCTTC
11 | TRBJ2-1 | NA | TRBV18 | many | CASSSDYEQFF | TGTGCCAGCTCAAGTGATTATGAGCAGTTCTTC
14 | TRBJ2-1 | TRBD2 | TRBV6-4 | many | CASSEGLAGNEQFF | TGTGCCAGCAGTGAGGGACTAGCGGGCAATGAGCAGTTCTTC
15 | TRBJ2-5 | TRBD1 | TRBV20-1 | NA | CSARDRTGPSETQYF | TGCAGTGCTAGGGACCGGACAGGGCCTAGCGAGACCCAGTACTTC
14 | TRBJ2-5 | NA | TRBV6-5 | many | CASRPGGGQETQYF | TGTGCCAGCAGGCCCGGAGGGGGACAAGAGACCCAGTACTTC
12 | TRBJ2-5 | NA | TRBV15 | many | CATSGPGETQYF | TGTGCCACCAGTGGCCCCGGAGAGACCCAGTACTTC
15 | TRBJ2-7 | TRBD2 | TRBV9 | NA | CASSVGGGTFGEQYF | TGTGCCAGCAGCGTAGGGGGGGGGACTTTTGGCGAGCAGTACTTC
13 | TRBJ1-6 | NA | TRBV24-1 | many | CATSEGNNSPLHF | TGTGCCACCAGTGAGGGTAATAATTCACCCCTCCACTTT
16 | TRBJ1-5 | TRBD1 | TRBV28 | few | CASSTTGTAVNQPQHF | TGTGCCAGCAGTACCACCGGGACAGCCGTTAATCAGCCCCAGCATTTT
16 | TRBJ2-1 | TRBD2 | TRBV28 | NA | CASSFSRLAGRNEQFF | TGTGCCAGCAGTTTTTCCAGACTAGCGGGGAGAAATGAGCAGTTCTTC
12 | TRBJ2-7 | NA | TRBV25-1 | many | CASSAPGPEQYF | TGTGCCAGCAGTGCCCCCGGGCCCGAGCAGTACTTC
16 | TRBJ2-5 | TRBD1 | TRBV5-1 | NA | CASSSSTGTGWETQYF | TGCGCCAGCAGCTCAAGTACCGGGACAGGGTGGGAGACCCAGTACTTC
13 | TRBJ2-7 | TRBD2 | TRBV7-8 | many | CASAQAGDYEQYF | TGTGCCAGCGCCCAAGCGGGGGACTACGAGCAGTACTTC
16 | TRBJ2-1 | TRBD2 | TRBV25-1 | many | CASSESDLAGINEQFF | TGTGCCAGCAGTGAATCAGACCTAGCGGGGATCAATGAGCAGTTCTTC
16 | TRBJ2-7 | NA | TRBV9 | many | CASSGALDLPGYEQYF | TGTGCCAGCAGCGGAGCCCTGGACTTACCAGGTTACGAGCAGTACTTC
13 | TRBJ1-1 | NA | TRBV18 | many | CASSPASSAEAFF | TGTGCCAGCTCACCGGCCTCTAGCGCTGAAGCTTTCTTT